A single sample gave rise to the 4 T cell receptor beta chains below, sequenced in a study of a mutant IDH1 vaccine in newly diagnosed glioma. The data were produced by immunoSEQ multiplex PCR, yet TCRdb's version contains in-frame clones alone and is incomplete. The table records roughly 84,000 clones, more than 65% of them present only once. Time point reported: baseline, week 1 (first vaccination visit). Treatment: pre-vaccination baseline after standard-of-care therapy. The sample was PBMCs, taken from a glioma patient treated with radiotherapy, temozolomide or both. All receptors come from a man aged 35 to 55 with glioma. Some clones in this sample may be carry-over from other donors' samples.

The CDR3 DNA is TGTGCCAGCAGCTTGGCCAGCAATGAAAAACTGTTTTTT. Encoded protein: CASSLASNEKLFF. V gene TRBV7-9 combines with J gene TRBJ1-4; D is uncertain. CDR3 length: 13 residues. Trimming left V 3 bases short and J 5 bases short, with 7 bases between. Germline loops: CDR1 SEHNR, CDR2 FQNEAQ (reference sequence).

V usage is TRBV27 and J usage is TRBJ1-2; D perhaps matches TRBD1 (6 bases). Germline V gene lookup returns CDR1 MNHEY and CDR2 SMNVEV (reference sequence). This CDR3 is 15 amino acids long. V lost 4 bases and J lost 4, with 16 bases in between. CDR3 DNA: TGTGCCAGCAGTTCTGGGGGCTCTGACTTCTATGGCTACACCTTC. The encoded protein is CASSSGGSDFYGYTF.

V gene TRBV6-5 combines with J gene TRBJ1-4; possible D gene TRBD1, 5 bases. CDR1 is MNHEY, CDR2 SVGAGI, per germline. V shed 7 bases and J shed 5 bases, with 17 bases lying between them. This CDR3 has 15 amino acids. The chain's CDR3 is CASTIPEGSNEKLFF. The CDR3 nucleotides read TGTGCCAGCACCATACCGGAGGGGTCAAATGAAAAACTGTTTTTT.

The chain couples TRBV18 to TRBJ1-2; D might be TRBD1 (5 bases). V lost 6 bases and J 7 bases, leaving 18 bases between the germline ends. Germline assignment: CDR1 KGHSH and CDR2 LQKENI. CDR3 length equals 14 residues. The CDR3 DNA reads TGTGCCAGCTCGGAAACTGAGGGGATGGGTGGCTACACCTTC. It is translated as CASSETEGMGGYTF.